One sample yielded the 3 T cell receptor beta chains listed below, sequenced in a study of blood T cell repertoires in COVID-19. Method: immunoSEQ multiplex PCR; TCRdb's copy keeps in-frame clones and lacks some. The sample carries around 80,000 clones, 75% to 85% recorded once. Sequencing was performed on peripheral blood. These receptor sequences come from a woman between 65 and 79 years old with acute or convalescent COVID-19.

The chain recombines TRBV2 with TRBJ2-2; D perhaps matches TRBD2 (6 bases). V lost 8 bases, J lost 4 bases, and 17 bases lay in between. Looked up from germline, CDR1 is SNHLY and CDR2 is FYNNEI. The CDR3 runs to 15 residues. CDR3 bases: TGTGCCAGCCAGGAGGGCATTTCTGGCACCGGGGAGCTGTTTTTT. Residues: CASQEGISGTGELFF.

This clone was picked up many times. The chain recombines TRBV27 with TRBJ1-4, with 9 bases that match TRBD1. J lost 4 bases, V lost 10 bases, and 7 bases had no gene match. Germline assignment: CDR1 MNHEY and CDR2 SMNVEV (reference sequence). The CDR3 is 14 residues long. CDR3 amino acids: CATRTGAYNEKLFF. DNA for the CDR3: TGTGCCACCAGGACAGGGGCATATAATGAAAAACTGTTTTTT.

The table lists this clone with a count of one. V is TRBV6-5 and J is TRBJ2-5; 8 bases are shared with TRBD1. V shed 6 bases, J shed 5 bases, and the junction held 5 bases outside the gene matches. CDR1 MNHEY and CDR2 SVGAGI come from the germline V gene. The CDR3 length is 13 residues. CDR3 sequence (DNA): TGTGCCAGCAGGGACAGGGCCGACGAGACCCAGTACTTC. Its protein product is CASRDRADETQYF.